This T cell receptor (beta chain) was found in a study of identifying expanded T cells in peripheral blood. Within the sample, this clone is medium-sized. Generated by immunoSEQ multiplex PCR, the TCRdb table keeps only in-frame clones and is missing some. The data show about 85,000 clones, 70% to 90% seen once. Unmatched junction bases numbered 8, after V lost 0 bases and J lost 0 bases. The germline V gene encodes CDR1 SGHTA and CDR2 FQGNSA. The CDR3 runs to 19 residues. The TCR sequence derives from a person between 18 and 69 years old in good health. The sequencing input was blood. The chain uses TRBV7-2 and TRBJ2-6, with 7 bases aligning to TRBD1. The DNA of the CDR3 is TGTGCCAGCAGCTTAGCCCTGGGGACAGCCTCCTCTGGGGCCAACGTCCTGACTTTC. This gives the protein CASSLALGTASSGANVLTF. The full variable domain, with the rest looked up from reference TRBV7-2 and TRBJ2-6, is GAGVSQSPSNKVTEKGKDVELRCDPISGHTALYWYRQSLGQGLEFLIYFQGNSAPDKSGLPSDRFSAERTGGSVSTLTIQRTQQEDSAVYLCASSLALGTASSGANVLTFGAGSRLTVL.